This TCR beta chain was captured by sequencing in a study of CD8+CD57+ T cells in acquired aplastic anemia. V lost 3 bases and J lost 9; bases outside the gene matches: 4. The CDR3 consists of 14 residues. Germline V gives CDR1 SNHLY, CDR2 FYNNEI. Patients included in sequencing had previously demonstrated CD8+CD57+ cell expansion by flow cytometry. Everyone among the patients had severe acquired aplastic anemia. Researchers used genomic DNA as the template to profile TCR beta VDJ and CDR3. TCRdb recomputed calls from the reads with MiXCR, one row per CDR3 protein. The sample lists hundreds of thousands of distinct CDR3 sequences; 25% to 40% were seen once.

This chain uses TRBV2 with TRBJ1-6; 8 nucleotides line up with TRBD1. This TCR derives from a human donor with aplastic anemia. Input material: sorted CD4+, CD8+, or CD8+CD57+ T cells (not recorded which) from PBMCs. CDR3 bases: TGTGCCAGCAGTGACCGGACAGGGTTTTCACCCCTCCACTTT. It translates to CASSDRTGFSPLHF.